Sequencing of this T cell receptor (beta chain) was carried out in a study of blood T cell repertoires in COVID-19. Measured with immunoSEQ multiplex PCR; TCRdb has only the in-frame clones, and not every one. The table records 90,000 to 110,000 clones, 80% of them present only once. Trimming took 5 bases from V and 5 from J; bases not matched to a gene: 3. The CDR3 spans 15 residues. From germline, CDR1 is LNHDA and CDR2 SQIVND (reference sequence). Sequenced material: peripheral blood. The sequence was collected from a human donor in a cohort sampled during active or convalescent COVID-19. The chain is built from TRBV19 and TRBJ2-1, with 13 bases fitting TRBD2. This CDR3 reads CASSFGLAGDNEQFF. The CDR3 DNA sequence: TGTGCCAGTAGTTTCGGACTAGCGGGAGACAATGAGCAGTTCTTC.